This entry concerns a single T cell receptor beta chain. The data derive from a study of blood T cell repertoires in COVID-19. The assay was immunoSEQ multiplex PCR, and TCRdb's table has in-frame clones only and misses some. The sample carries some 140,000 clones, roughly 79% recorded once. The V segment lost 3 bases and the J segment 6 bases; nucleotides outside the gene matches: 3. Per germline, CDR1 SGHRS and CDR2 YFSETQ. The CDR3 is 13 amino acids. Sequencing was performed on peripheral blood. The receptor was isolated from a human donor in a cohort sampled during active COVID-19. The rearrangement uses TRBV5-1 and TRBJ2-3; 8 nucleotides match TRBD2. The CDR3 is CASSSSSGDTQYF. CDR3 nucleotides: TGCGCCAGCAGCTCATCTAGCGGGGATACGCAGTATTTT.